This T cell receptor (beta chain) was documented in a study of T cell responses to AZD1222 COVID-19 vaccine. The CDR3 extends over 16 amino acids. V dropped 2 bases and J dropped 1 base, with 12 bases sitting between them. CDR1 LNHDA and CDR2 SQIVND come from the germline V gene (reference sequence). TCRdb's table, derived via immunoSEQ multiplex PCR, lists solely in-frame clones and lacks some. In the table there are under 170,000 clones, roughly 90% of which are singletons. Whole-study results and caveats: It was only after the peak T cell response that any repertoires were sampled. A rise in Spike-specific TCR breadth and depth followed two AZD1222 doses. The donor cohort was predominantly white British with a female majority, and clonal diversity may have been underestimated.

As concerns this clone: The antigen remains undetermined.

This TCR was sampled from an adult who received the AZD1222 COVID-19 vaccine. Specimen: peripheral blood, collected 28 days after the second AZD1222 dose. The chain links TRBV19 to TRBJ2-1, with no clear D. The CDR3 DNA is TGTGCCAGTAGTATAACAGCCCGGGCTTCCTACAATGAGCAGTTCTTC. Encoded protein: CASSITARASYNEQFF.